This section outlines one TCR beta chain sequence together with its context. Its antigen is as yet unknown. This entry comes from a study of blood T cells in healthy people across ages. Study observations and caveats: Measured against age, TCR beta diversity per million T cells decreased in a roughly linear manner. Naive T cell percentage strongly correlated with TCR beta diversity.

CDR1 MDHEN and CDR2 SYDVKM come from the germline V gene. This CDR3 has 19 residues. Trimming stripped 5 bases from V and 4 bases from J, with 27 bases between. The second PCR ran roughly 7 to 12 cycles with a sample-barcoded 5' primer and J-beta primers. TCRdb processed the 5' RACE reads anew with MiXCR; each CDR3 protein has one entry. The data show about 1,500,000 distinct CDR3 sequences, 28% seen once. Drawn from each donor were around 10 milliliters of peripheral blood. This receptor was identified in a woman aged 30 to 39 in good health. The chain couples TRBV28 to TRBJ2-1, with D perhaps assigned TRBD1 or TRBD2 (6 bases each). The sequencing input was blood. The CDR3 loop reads CASSPRDWGRGPRYNEQFF. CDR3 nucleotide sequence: TGTGCCAGCAGTCCCAGGGACTGGGGGCGGGGACCCAGATACAATGAGCAGTTCTTC.